This T cell receptor beta chain emerged from a study of blood T cell repertoires in COVID-19. The overall study: From T cells, B-cell-depleted T cells, or PBMCs came the material, which was cDNA or gDNA.

Libraries were prepared by immunoSEQ multiplex PCR; TCRdb keeps only in-frame clonotypes and omits some of them. The table lists some 330,000 clones, more than 70% of them singletons. J was trimmed by 7 bases and V by 2 bases; bases with no gene match: 4. Germline V CDR1 and CDR2: KGHSH, LQKENI. The CDR3 spans 13 residues. The rearrangement uses TRBV18 and TRBJ1-1; the match to TRBD1 covers 7 bases. The sample comprised PBMCs or T cells enriched from blood (not recorded which). This sequence was found in a middle-aged man in a cohort exposed to, infected with or recovered from COVID-19 (not recorded which). CDR3 amino acids: CASSPKGAGEAFF. In nucleotides, the CDR3 is TGTGCCAGCTCACCAAAGGGGGCAGGTGAAGCTTTCTTT.